These 27 T cell receptor beta chains share one sample of origin, sequenced in a study of identical twins. In TCRdb, the 5' RACE reads were re-called with MiXCR into one record per CDR3 protein. The repertoire holds approximately 1.8 million distinct CDR3 sequences, with roughly a third as singletons. The sequencing sample was made of cord blood. These receptors were obtained from a newborn girl in good health.

This clonotype has just a few counts. V and J are TRBV12-3 or TRBV12-4 and TRBJ2-7; TRBD1 agrees at 9 bases. With V trimmed by 7 bases and J by 6 bases, 10 bases remained unmatched. CDR3 size: 14 residues. CDR3: CASTLGQGLAEQYF. The CDR3 region has the DNA TGTGCCAGCACCCTGGGACAGGGCCTTGCCGAGCAGTACTTC.

This chain connects TRBV5-1 to TRBJ1-4, with D perhaps matching TRBD1 (5 bases). The germline V and J ends were trimmed by 0 bases and 6 bases, with 9 bases remaining between them. The germline CDR1 and CDR2 sequences are SGHRS and YFSETQ. The CDR3 spans 14 residues. The CDR3, as DNA: TGCGCCAGCAGCTTGGAGGGCAGGGATGAAAAACTGTTTTTT. Translation: CASSLEGRDEKLFF.

This clonotype occurred once. Germline is not matched at one junction end, which may reflect a read error. The rearrangement joins TRBV4-2 to TRBJ2-3; possibly TRBD2 for D (5 bases). Germline V CDR1 and CDR2: LGHNA, YNFKEQ. There are 12 residues in the CDR3. The CDR3 protein is CASIQFEGTQYF. The CDR3 region has the DNA TGTGCCAGCATCCAATTCGAGGGTACGCAGTATTTT.

The chain uses TRBV6-1 and TRBJ2-3; 9 positions match TRBD1. The CDR3 runs to 18 residues. The ends lost 3 bases at V and 6 bases at J; junction bases unmatched: 16. The germline V gene encodes CDR1 MNHNS and CDR2 SASEGT. CDR3 in amino acids: CASSERRSGQGPRDTQYF. In nucleotides, the CDR3 is TGTGCCAGCAGTGAGAGGAGGTCGGGACAGGGTCCTCGCGATACGCAGTATTTT.

This clonotype was picked up one time. The V and J genes are TRBV6-6 and TRBJ2-7; D tentatively fits TRBD1 or TRBD2 (6 bases each). The CDR3 covers 16 residues. Germline-derived CDR1 and CDR2 are MNHNY and SVGAGI (reference sequence). V gave up 4 bases and J gave up 2 bases, with 18 bases separating them. The CDR3 loop reads CASSLAAGHTPYEQYF. The DNA for the CDR3 is TGTGCCAGCAGTTTAGCTGCGGGACATACCCCCTACGAGCAGTACTTC.

For this clonotype: A much larger clone differs from this one at a single base, so this may be a read error. The genes are TRBV5-1 and TRBJ1-2; 7 bases map to TRBD1. From germline, CDR1 is SGHRS and CDR2 YFSETQ. CDR3 length equals 16 residues. The CDR3 reads CAGSTTTGTANYGYTF. The CDR3 nucleotides read TGCGCCGGCAGCACCACCACCGGGACAGCTAACTATGGCTACACCTTC. Drawing the rest from reference TRBV5-1 and TRBJ1-2, the complete variable domain is KAGVTQTPRYLIKTRGQQVTLSCSPISGHRSVSWYQQTPGQGLQFLFEYFSETQRNKGNFPGRFSGRQFSNSRSEMNVSTLELGDSALYLCAGSTTTGTANYGYTFGSGTRLTVV.

This clonotype showed up just a few times. This sequence joins TRBV20-1 and TRBJ1-1; D gene unclear. The CDR3 sequence is 14 residues long. The V end was cut by 0 bases, the J end by 4 bases, with 12 bases between. Germline CDR1 and CDR2: DFQATT and SNEGSKA (reference sequence). DNA for the CDR3: TGCAGTGCTAGAGATCCGGGTCTGGCCACTGAAGCTTTCTTT. It encodes CSARDPGLATEAFF.

The V gene is TRBV20-1, the J gene TRBJ2-3; 8 bases match TRBD2. CDR3 length equals 15 residues. Germline-derived CDR1 and CDR2 are DFQATT and SNEGSKA (reference sequence). Unmatched junction bases numbered 6, after V lost 2 bases and J lost 2 bases. Here the CDR3 DNA reads TGCAGTGCTAGAATAGCGGGGCGATACACAGATACGCAGTATTTT. Amino acid sequence: CSARIAGRYTDTQYF.

J is TRBJ2-1 and V is TRBV20-1; the match to TRBD2 covers 8 bases. Germline V gene data show CDR1 as DFQATT and CDR2 as SNEGSKA (reference sequence). The CDR3 covers 14 residues. The ends lost 6 bases at V and 4 bases at J; junction bases unmatched: 8. CDR3 region: CSALSGSIYNEQFF. CDR3 DNA sequence: TGCAGTGCCTTGAGCGGGAGCATATACAATGAGCAGTTCTTC.

The rearrangement joins TRBV6-6 to TRBJ1-2; TRBD1 agrees at 7 bases. The CDR3 covers 15 residues. Losses at the gene ends were 0 bases for V and 1 base for J; bases not matched to a gene: 2. The V gene's germline CDR1 is MNHNY and CDR2 SVGAGI (reference sequence). CDR3 sequence (DNA): TGTGCCAGCAGTTACTCCGGACAGGATAACTATGGCTACACCTTC. The encoded protein is CASSYSGQDNYGYTF.

This sequence joins TRBV4-1 and TRBJ1-4, with 9 bases fitting TRBD1. Trimming at V came to 4 bases and at J to 4 bases, leaving 4 bases not matched to a gene. This CDR3 region has 15 residues. Germline V gene sequence: CDR1 MGHRA, CDR2 YSYEKL. CDR3 sequence reads: CASSPPDRGNEKLFF. The DNA for the CDR3 is TGCGCCAGCAGCCCCCCGGACAGGGGTAATGAAAAACTGTTTTTT.

CDR3: CASSLRGVTEWETQYF. The CDR3 coding sequence is TGTGCCAGCAGTTTACGGGGGGTTACTGAATGGGAGACCCAGTACTTC. The rearrangement joins TRBV12-3 or TRBV12-4 to TRBJ2-5; 7 bases align to TRBD2. Trimming removed 2 bases from V and 5 bases from J; junction bases left unmatched: 11. The CDR3 covers 16 residues.

This clonotype was observed many times. The chain recombines TRBV28 with TRBJ2-3; no clear D. V was pared by 6 bases and J by 5 bases, with 9 bases between. This CDR3 has 12 amino acids. Germline loops: CDR1 MDHEN, CDR2 SYDVKM. The CDR3 protein is CASSASRDTQYF. DNA for the CDR3: TGTGCCAGCAGCGCAAGCCGAGATACGCAGTATTTT.

The sample holds many counts of this clonotype. The junction does not match germline at one end; this may be a read error. V is TRBV5-1 and J is TRBJ2-7, with D uncertain. There are 12 residues in the CDR3. CDR1 is SGHRS, CDR2 YFSETQ, per germline. The CDR3 DNA reads TGTGCCAGCAGTGGGGACTCCTACGAGCAGTACTTC. It specifies CASSGDSYEQYF.

Ten or more counts support this clonotype. The J gene is TRBJ2-7, the V gene TRBV29-1; tentative D call: TRBD1 (6 bases). Looked up from germline, CDR1 is SQVTM and CDR2 is ANQGSEA. The CDR3 spans 14 residues. Trimming took off 1 base at V and 3 bases at J, with 13 bases between the two ends. CDR3 sequence: CSVEGQGLDYEQYF. CDR3 sequence (DNA): TGCAGCGTTGAAGGGCAGGGGCTAGACTACGAGCAGTACTTC.

The rearrangement joins TRBV10-3 to TRBJ1-2; D gene ambiguous. V lost 1 base to trimming and J lost 4 bases, with 13 bases between them. CDR3 length: 15 amino acids. Germline CDR1 and CDR2: ENHRY and SYGVKD. CDR3 nucleotides: TGTGCCATCAGTGAGTTGGCAAGGGATAGCTATGGCTACACCTTC. Protein sequence: CAISELARDSYGYTF.

The chain links TRBV7-2 to TRBJ2-2; TRBD2 agrees at 7 bases. CDR3 length equals 15 residues. The ends lost 4 bases at V and 4 bases at J; junction bases unmatched: 6. Germline assignment: CDR1 SGHTA and CDR2 FQGNSA. The CDR3 DNA reads TGTGCCAGCAGCTCCGGGGGGTCAGGCACCGGGGAGCTGTTTTTT. Protein product: CASSSGGSGTGELFF.

Of note for this clonotype: A clone one base away is much larger, so this may be a read error. CDR3 bases: TGTGCCAGCAGCACCGATGGGCTAGGAGGGTCCAATGAGCAGTACTTC. It codes for CASSTDGLGGSNEQYF. The chain combines TRBV9 with TRBJ2-7, with D possibly matching TRBD2 (6 bases). Germline V gene lookup returns CDR1 SGDLS and CDR2 YYNGEE. V was pared by 4 bases and J by 7 bases, with 24 bases between. The CDR3 loop spans 16 amino acids.

This clonotype was observed a few times. The V gene is TRBV9, the J gene TRBJ2-5; D is perhaps TRBD1 (6 bases). Trimming stripped 4 bases from V and 2 bases from J, with 12 bases between. The CDR3 has 14 amino acids. Germline lookup yields CDR1 SGDLS and CDR2 YYNGEE. The DNA for the CDR3 is TGTGCCAGCAGCTTCAGGGGTTTTCAAGAGACCCAGTACTTC. Protein sequence: CASSFRGFQETQYF.

This clonotype was picked up a small number of times. V and J are TRBV20-1 and TRBJ1-6; 9 bases agree with TRBD1. The CDR3 spans 15 residues. Germline-derived CDR1 and CDR2 are DFQATT and SNEGSKA (reference sequence). V shed 1 base, J shed 7 bases, and the junction held 5 bases outside the gene matches. The CDR3 DNA is TGCAGTGCTAGAGCCACCGGGACAGGGAATTCACCCCTCCACTTT. Translation: CSARATGTGNSPLHF.

A few counts support this clonotype. V is TRBV29-1 and J is TRBJ1-1; tentatively, D is TRBD1 (6 bases). The CDR3 runs to 14 residues. The V gene lost 5 bases and the J gene lost 5 bases, with 18 bases spanning the gap. Germline values: CDR1 SQVTM, CDR2 ANQGSEA. In nucleotides, the CDR3 is TGCAGCGTTCCCGGGGGGGGCCGGAAGACTGAAGCTTTCTTT. Translating it yields CSVPGGGRKTEAFF.

This clonotype turned up a few times. The rearrangement joins TRBV20-1 to TRBJ2-5, with D hard to call. V lost 2 bases to trimming and J lost 3 bases, with 19 bases between them. CDR1 and CDR2 from the germline V gene are DFQATT and SNEGSKA (reference sequence). This CDR3 is 16 amino acids long. CDR3 DNA sequence: TGCAGTGCTAGAACACTTCAGAGGCTCTACAAAGAGACCCAGTACTTC. Translated, it gives CSARTLQRLYKETQYF.

In nucleotides, the CDR3 is TGTGCCAGCAGCCAAGTCGACAGGGCTGGGGCCAAAAACATTCAGTACTTC. Its translation is CASSQVDRAGAKNIQYF. V is TRBV3-1 and J is TRBJ2-4; 7 nucleotides align to TRBD1. V lost 1 base to trimming and J lost 1 base; unmatched junction nucleotides: 7. CDR3 size: 17 residues. The V gene's germline CDR1 is LGHDT and CDR2 YNNKEL (reference sequence). Full variable domain (outside the CDR3, taken from reference TRBV3-1 and TRBJ2-4): DTAVSQTPKYLVTQMGNDKSIKCEQNLGHDTMYWYKQDSKKFLKIMFSYNNKELIINETVPNRFSPKSPDKAHLNLHINSLELGDSAVYFCASSQVDRAGAKNIQYFGAGTRLSVL.

In its sample, this clonotype was seen many times. The CDR3 spells CASSLGQGARNEQFF. DNA of the CDR3: TGCGCCAGCAGCTTAGGACAGGGGGCCCGGAATGAGCAGTTCTTC. The chain combines TRBV5-1 with TRBJ2-1, with 11 bases lining up with TRBD1. Germline CDR1 is SGHRS and CDR2 is YFSETQ. V lost 2 bases, J lost 7 bases, and 5 bases stayed unmatched. The CDR3 extends over 15 amino acids.

This clonotype was seen repeatedly, ten times or more. The J gene is TRBJ2-3, the V gene TRBV11-2; 7 bases are a match to TRBD1. CDR1 is SGHAT, CDR2 FQNNGV, per germline. The CDR3 has 16 amino acids. With 5 bases clipped from V and 5 bases from J, the junction kept 13 bases outside the gene matches. Here the CDR3 reads CASSPFEGAFVDTQYF. The CDR3 DNA follows: TGTGCCAGCAGCCCCTTTGAGGGGGCGTTTGTAGATACGCAGTATTTT.

This clonotype came up a few times. The chain recombines TRBV5-1 with TRBJ2-4; 8 positions match TRBD1. The V segment lost 0 bases and the J segment 2 bases; nucleotides outside the gene matches: 10. The CDR3 has 18 amino acids. Germline values: CDR1 SGHRS, CDR2 YFSETQ. The CDR3 sequence is CASSLDSRQGLTKNIQYF. CDR3 nucleotides: TGCGCCAGCAGCTTGGATTCCCGACAGGGGCTCACCAAAAACATTCAGTACTTC.

This clonotype was picked up a small number of times. The chain has TRBV4-1 and TRBJ2-7, with D possibly matching TRBD2 (6 bases). CDR3 size: 15 residues. CDR1 and CDR2 (germline): MGHRA, YSYEKL. Trimming took off 0 bases at V and 1 base at J, with 10 bases between the two ends. CDR3: CASSQDAGTSYEQYF. The CDR3 DNA follows: TGCGCCAGCAGCCAAGATGCGGGGACTTCCTACGAGCAGTACTTC.